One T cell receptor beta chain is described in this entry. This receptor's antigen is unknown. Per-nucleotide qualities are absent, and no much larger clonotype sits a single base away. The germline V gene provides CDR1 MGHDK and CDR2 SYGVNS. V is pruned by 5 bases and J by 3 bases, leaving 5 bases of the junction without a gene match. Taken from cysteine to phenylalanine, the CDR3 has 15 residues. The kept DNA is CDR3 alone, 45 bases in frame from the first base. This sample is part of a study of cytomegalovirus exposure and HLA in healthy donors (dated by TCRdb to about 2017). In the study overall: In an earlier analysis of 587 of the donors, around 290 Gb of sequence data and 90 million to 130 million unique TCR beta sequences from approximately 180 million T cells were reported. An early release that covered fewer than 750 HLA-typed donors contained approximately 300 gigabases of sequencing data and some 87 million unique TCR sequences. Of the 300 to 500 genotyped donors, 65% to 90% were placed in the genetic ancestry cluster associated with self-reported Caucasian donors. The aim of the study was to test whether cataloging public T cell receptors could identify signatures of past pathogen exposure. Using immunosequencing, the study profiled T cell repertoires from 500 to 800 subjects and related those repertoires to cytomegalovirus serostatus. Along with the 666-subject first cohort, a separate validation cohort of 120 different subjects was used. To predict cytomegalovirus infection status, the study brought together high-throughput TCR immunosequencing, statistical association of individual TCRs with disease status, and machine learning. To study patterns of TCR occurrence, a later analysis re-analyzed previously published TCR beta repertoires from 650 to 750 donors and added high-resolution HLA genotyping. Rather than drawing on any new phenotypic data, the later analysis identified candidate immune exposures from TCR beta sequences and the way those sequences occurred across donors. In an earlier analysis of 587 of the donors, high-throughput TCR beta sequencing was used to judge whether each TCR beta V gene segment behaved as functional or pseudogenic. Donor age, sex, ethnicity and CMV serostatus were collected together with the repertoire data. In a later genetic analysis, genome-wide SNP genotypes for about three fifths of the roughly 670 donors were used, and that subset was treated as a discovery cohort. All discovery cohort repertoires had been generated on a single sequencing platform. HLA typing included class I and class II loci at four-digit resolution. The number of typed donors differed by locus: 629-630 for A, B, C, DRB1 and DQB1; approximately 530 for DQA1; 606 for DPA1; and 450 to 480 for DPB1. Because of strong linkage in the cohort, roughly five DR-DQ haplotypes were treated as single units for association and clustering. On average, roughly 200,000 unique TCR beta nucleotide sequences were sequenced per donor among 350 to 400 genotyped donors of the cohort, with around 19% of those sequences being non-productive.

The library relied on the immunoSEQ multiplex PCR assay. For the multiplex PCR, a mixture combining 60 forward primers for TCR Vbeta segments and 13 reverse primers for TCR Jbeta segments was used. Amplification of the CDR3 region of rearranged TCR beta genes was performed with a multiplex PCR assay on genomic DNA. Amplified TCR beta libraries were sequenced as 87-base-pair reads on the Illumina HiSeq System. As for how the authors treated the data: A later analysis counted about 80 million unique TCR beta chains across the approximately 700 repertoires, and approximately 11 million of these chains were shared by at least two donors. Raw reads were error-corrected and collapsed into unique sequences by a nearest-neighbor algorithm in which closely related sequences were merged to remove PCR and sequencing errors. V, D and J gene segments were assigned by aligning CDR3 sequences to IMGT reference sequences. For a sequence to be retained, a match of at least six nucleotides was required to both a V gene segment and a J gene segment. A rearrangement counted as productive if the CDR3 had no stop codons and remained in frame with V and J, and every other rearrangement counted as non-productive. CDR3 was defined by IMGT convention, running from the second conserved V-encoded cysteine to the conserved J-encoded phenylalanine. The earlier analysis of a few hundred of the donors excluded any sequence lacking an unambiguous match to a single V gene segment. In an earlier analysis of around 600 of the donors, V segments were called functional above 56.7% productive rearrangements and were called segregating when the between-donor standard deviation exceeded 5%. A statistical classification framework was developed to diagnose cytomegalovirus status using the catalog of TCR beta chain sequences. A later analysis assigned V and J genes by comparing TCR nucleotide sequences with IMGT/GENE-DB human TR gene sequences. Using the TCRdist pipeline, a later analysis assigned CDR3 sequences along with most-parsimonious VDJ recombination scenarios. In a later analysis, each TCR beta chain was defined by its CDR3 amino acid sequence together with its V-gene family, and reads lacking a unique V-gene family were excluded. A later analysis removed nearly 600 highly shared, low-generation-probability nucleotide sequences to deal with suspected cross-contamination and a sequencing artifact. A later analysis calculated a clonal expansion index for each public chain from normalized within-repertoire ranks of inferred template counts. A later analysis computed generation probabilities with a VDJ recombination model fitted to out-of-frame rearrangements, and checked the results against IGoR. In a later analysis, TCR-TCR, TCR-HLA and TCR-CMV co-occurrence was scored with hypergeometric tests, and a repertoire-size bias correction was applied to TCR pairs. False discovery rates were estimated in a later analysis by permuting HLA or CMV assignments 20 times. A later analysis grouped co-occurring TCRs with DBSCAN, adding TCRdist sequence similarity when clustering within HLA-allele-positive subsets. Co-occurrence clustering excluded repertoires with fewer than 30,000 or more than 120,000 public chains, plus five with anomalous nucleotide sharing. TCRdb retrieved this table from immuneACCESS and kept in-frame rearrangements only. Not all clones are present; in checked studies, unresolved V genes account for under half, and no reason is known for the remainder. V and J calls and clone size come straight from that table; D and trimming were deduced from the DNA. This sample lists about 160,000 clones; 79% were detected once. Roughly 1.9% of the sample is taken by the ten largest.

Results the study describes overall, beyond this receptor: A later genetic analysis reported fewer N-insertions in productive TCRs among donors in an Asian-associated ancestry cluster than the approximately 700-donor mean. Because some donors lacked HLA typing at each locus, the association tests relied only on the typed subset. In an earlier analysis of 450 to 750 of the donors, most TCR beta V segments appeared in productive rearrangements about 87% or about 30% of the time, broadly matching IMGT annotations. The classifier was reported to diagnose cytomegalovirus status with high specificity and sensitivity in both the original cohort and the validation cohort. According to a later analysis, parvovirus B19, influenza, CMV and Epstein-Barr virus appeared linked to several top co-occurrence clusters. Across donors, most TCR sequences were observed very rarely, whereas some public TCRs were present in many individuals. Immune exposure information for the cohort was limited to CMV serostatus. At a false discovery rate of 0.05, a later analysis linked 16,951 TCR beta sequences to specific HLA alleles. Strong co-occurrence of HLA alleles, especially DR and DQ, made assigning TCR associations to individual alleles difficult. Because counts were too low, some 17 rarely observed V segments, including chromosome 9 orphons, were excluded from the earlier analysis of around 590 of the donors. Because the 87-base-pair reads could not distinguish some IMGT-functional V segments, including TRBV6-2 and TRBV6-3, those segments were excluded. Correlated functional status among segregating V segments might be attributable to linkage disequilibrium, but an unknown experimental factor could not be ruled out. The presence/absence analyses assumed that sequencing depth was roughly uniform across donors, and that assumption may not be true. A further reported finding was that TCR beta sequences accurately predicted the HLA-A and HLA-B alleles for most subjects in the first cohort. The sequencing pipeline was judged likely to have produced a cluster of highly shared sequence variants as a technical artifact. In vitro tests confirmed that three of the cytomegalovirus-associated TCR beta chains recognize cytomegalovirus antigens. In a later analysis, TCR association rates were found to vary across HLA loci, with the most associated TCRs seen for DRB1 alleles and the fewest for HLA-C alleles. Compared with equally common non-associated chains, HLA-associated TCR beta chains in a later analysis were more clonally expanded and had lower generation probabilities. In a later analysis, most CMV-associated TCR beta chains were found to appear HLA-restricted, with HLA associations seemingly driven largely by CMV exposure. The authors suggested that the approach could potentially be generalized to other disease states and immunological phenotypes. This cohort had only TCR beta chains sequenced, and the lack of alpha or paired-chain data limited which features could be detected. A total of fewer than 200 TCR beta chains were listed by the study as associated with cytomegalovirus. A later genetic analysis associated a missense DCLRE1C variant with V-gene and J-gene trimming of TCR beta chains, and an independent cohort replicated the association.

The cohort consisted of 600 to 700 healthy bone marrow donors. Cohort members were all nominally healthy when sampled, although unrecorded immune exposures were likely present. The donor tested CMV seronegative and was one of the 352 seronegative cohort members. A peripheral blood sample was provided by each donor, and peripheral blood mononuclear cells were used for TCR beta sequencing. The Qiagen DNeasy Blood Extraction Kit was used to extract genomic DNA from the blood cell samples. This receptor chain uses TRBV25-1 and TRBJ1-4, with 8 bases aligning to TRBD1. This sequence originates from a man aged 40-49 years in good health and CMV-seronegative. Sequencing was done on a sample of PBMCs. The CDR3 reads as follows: CASSLTGAPNEKLFF. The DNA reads TGTGCCAGCAGTTTGACAGGGGCGCCTAATGAAAAACTGTTTTTT.